The 29 T cell receptor beta chains presented below share a single source sample, sequenced in a study of CD8 T cells in ankylosing spondylitis. Study-wide points: One TCR beta motif, made up of about 8 highly homologous variants, appeared characteristic of ankylosing spondylitis blood.

Their antigens are not known. From the 5' RACE reads, TCRdb called clonotypes with MiXCR, one entry per CDR3 protein. This table holds over 600,000 distinct CDR3 sequences, around 19% found once. The specimen sequenced was blood, either unsorted or a sorted T cell fraction (not recorded which). The receptors were gathered from a male donor with ankylosing spondylitis.

This clonotype was observed a handful of times. This chain uses TRBV3-1 with TRBJ2-7; maybe TRBD1 (6 bases). Trimming removed 0 bases from V and 0 bases from J, with 21 bases in between. CDR3 length: 19 residues. The V gene's germline CDR1 is LGHDT and CDR2 YNNKEL (reference sequence). As DNA, the CDR3 is TGTGCCAGCAGCCAAGATACCAGGGGCAGGGCGTGGAGCTCCTACGAGCAGTACTTC. It translates to CASSQDTRGRAWSSYEQYF.

The chain links TRBV3-1 to TRBJ1-1; the D is unclear. CDR1 LGHDT and CDR2 YNNKEL come from the germline V gene (reference sequence). Trimming pared 0 bases from V and 8 bases from J, leaving 10 bases between. The CDR3 consists of 13 residues. The CDR3 sequence: CASSQERETEAFF. The CDR3 DNA reads TGTGCCAGCAGCCAAGAACGGGAGACAGAAGCTTTCTTT.

The chain employs TRBV28 and TRBJ2-1, with D tentatively TRBD1 (5 bases). Germline V gene lookup returns CDR1 MDHEN and CDR2 SYDVKM. Trimming shortened V by 5 bases and J by 3 bases, and 14 bases separated the two germline ends. The CDR3 is 15 amino acids. DNA of the CDR3: TGTGCCAGCAGTACCCGTCCGACAGTCTACAATGAGCAGTTCTTC. This translates into CASSTRPTVYNEQFF.

This clonotype has just a few counts. This sequence joins TRBV11-2 and TRBJ1-1, with 7 nucleotides matching TRBD1. V shed 5 bases and J 3 bases; nucleotides not matched to a gene: 9. The CDR3 covers 15 residues. The germline V gene encodes CDR1 SGHAT and CDR2 FQNNGV. This CDR3 is CASSAQGGSYTEAFF. The CDR3 DNA reads as TGTGCCAGCAGCGCCCAGGGGGGGAGCTACACTGAAGCTTTCTTT. The full variable domain, its missing parts supplied by reference TRBV11-2 and TRBJ1-1, is EAGVAQSPRYKIIEKRQSVAFWCNPISGHATLYWYQQILGQGPKLLIQFQNNGVVDDSQLPKDRFSAERLKGVDSTLKIQPAKLEDSAVYLCASSAQGGSYTEAFFGQGTRLTVV.

The rearrangement joins TRBV18 to TRBJ2-1; 11 nucleotides line up with TRBD2. Trimming removed 0 bases from V and 4 bases from J; junction bases left unmatched: 2. In germline, CDR1 is KGHSH, CDR2 LQKENI. This CDR3 has 16 residues. CDR3 in amino acids: CASSPPGLAEYNEQFF. CDR3 sequence (DNA): TGTGCCAGCTCACCACCGGGACTAGCGGAATACAATGAGCAGTTCTTC.

The CDR3 nucleotides are TGCAGTGGGTCCGGGACTAGCGGGAGGTCCTACAATGAGCAGTTCTTC. Translation: CSGSGTSGRSYNEQFF. V and J are TRBV20-1 and TRBJ2-1; 15 nucleotides align to TRBD2. Trimming took 7 bases from V and 1 from J; bases not matched to a gene: 5. Germline V lookup: CDR1 DFQATT, CDR2 SNEGSKA (reference sequence). The length of the CDR3 is 16 residues.

This clonotype was detected only a few times. V is TRBV11-2 and J is TRBJ2-1, with unresolved D. With 1 base removed from V and 0 bases from J, the gap between germline ends came to 10 bases. The CDR3 has 16 residues. Germline V gene lookup returns CDR1 SGHAT and CDR2 FQNNGV. Here the CDR3 reads CASSLGSWSSYNEQFF. The CDR3 bases are TGTGCCAGCAGCTTAGGTTCCTGGAGCTCCTACAATGAGCAGTTCTTC.

For the CDR3, the DNA is TGTGCCAGCAGCGGAATGGGGACCGGGGAGCTGTTTTTT. Protein product: CASSGMGTGELFF. The rearrangement links TRBV7-2 to TRBJ2-2; D gene uncertain. The CDR3 is 13 amino acids. The V gene lost 5 bases and the J gene lost 5 bases, with 9 bases spanning the gap. CDR1 is SGHTA and CDR2 is FQGNSA in the germline V gene.

The table lists this clonotype with many counts. The chain employs TRBV7-2 and TRBJ2-1; D gene uncertain. This CDR3 comprises 16 residues. Germline V CDR1 and CDR2: SGHTA, FQGNSA. V was cut by 2 bases and J by 4 bases, with 15 bases left in between. This chain's CDR3 is CASSLFPGPYYNEQFF. The DNA for the CDR3 is TGTGCCAGCAGCTTATTCCCGGGTCCGTATTACAATGAGCAGTTCTTC.

This rearrangement joins TRBV2 to TRBJ2-5; 9 nucleotides align to TRBD1. Germline V gives CDR1 SNHLY, CDR2 FYNNEI. V gave up 3 bases and J gave up 4 bases; unmatched junction bases: 9. CDR3 length: 16 residues. CDR3 nucleotide sequence: TGTGCCAGCAGTGAGAAGGGACAGGGAGGCAGAGAGACCCAGTACTTC. Its protein is CASSEKGQGGRETQYF. Drawing the rest from reference TRBV2 and TRBJ2-5, the complete variable domain is EPEVTQTPSHQVTQMGQEVILRCVPISNHLYFYWYRQILGQKVEFLVSFYNNEISEKSEIFDDQFSVERPDGSNFTLKIRSTKLEDSAMYFCASSEKGQGGRETQYFGPGTRLLVL.

This chain joins TRBV2 and TRBJ2-5; TRBD1 or TRBD2 may be the D gene (5 bases each). Trimming cost V 5 bases and J 4 bases, with 17 bases left between them. The V gene's germline CDR1 is SNHLY and CDR2 FYNNEI. The CDR3 is 15 residues long. CDR3 sequence reads: CASSPGTISSETQYF. Written as DNA, the CDR3 is TGTGCCAGCAGTCCCGGGACCATCTCCTCAGAGACCCAGTACTTC.

The chain is built from TRBV11-2 and TRBJ2-7; 9 bases fit TRBD2. The V gene end was trimmed by 0 bases and the J gene end by 4 bases; junction bases not matched to a gene: 4. From germline, CDR1 is SGHAT and CDR2 FQNNGV. CDR3 length: 15 amino acids. The CDR3 protein is CASSLDSGRGYEQYF. CDR3 nucleotide sequence: TGTGCCAGCAGCTTAGATAGCGGGAGAGGTTACGAGCAGTACTTC.

The chain joins TRBV4-2 to TRBJ2-2, with 9 nucleotides matching TRBD2. CDR1 and CDR2 (germline): LGHNA, YNFKEQ. This CDR3 comprises 18 residues. Trimming took 4 bases from V and 3 from J; bases not matched to a gene: 12. The CDR3 here is CASSPRGVAGDHTGELFF. CDR3 nucleotides: TGTGCCAGCAGCCCTCGGGGAGTAGCGGGGGATCACACCGGGGAGCTGTTTTTT.

The chain is built from TRBV5-1 and TRBJ2-5; 7 bases line up with TRBD2. The length of the CDR3 is 15 residues. Germline values: CDR1 SGHRS, CDR2 YFSETQ. The V gene end was trimmed by 2 bases and the J gene end by 5 bases; junction bases not matched to a gene: 9. CDR3 sequence: CASSLLAGVLETQYF. CDR3 nucleotides: TGCGCCAGCAGCTTACTTGCGGGGGTCTTGGAGACCCAGTACTTC.

The genes are TRBV19 and TRBJ2-1; 10 nucleotides agree with TRBD2. CDR3 size: 17 residues. Germline V lookup: CDR1 LNHDA, CDR2 SQIVND (reference sequence). The trim removed 5 bases at V and 3 bases at J, leaving 10 bases unmatched. CDR3 protein: CASSRLASGSIYNEQFF. The DNA of the CDR3 is TGTGCCAGTAGTCGGTTGGCTAGCGGGAGCATCTACAATGAGCAGTTCTTC.

This clonotype has at least ten counts. The chain links TRBV12-3 or TRBV12-4 to TRBJ2-1, with D uncertain. V lost 7 bases and J lost 3, with 10 bases in between. This CDR3 has 13 amino acids. CDR3 DNA sequence: TGTGCCAGCATCCCGGACGGCTACAATGAGCAGTTCTTC. Its protein product is CASIPDGYNEQFF.

This clonotype has a single count. The chain is built from TRBV4-1 and TRBJ2-2; D remains ambiguous. The CDR3 spans 15 residues. Per the germline V gene, CDR1 is MGHRA and CDR2 is YSYEKL. Trimming shortened V by 2 bases and J by 4 bases, and 11 bases separated the two germline ends. The CDR3 bases are TGCGCCAGCAGCCAAACCCCCGACCGCACCGGGGAGCTGTTTTTT. Translating gives CASSQTPDRTGELFF.

The chain combines TRBV24-1 with TRBJ2-1, with 11 positions matching TRBD2. CDR3 length: 18 residues. V lost 9 bases to trimming and J lost 4 bases; unmatched junction nucleotides: 16. Germline V gene lookup returns CDR1 KGHDR and CDR2 SFDVKD. CDR3 coding DNA: TGTGCCACCCAAAGTACGTTAGCGGGAGGGCCGGTTTACAATGAGCAGTTCTTC. This translates into CATQSTLAGGPVYNEQFF.

This clonotype was observed at least ten times. The rearrangement uses TRBV12-3 or TRBV12-4 and TRBJ1-5; no firm D call. V was cut by 6 bases and J by 4 bases, with 13 bases left in between. CDR3 size: 14 residues. The CDR3 DNA follows: TGTGCCAGCAGCTCTGTAGTGTGGAATCAGCCCCAGCATTTT. It encodes CASSSVVWNQPQHF.

This clonotype has ten or more counts. The chain is built from TRBV12-3 or TRBV12-4 and TRBJ1-1, with 7 positions matching TRBD1. V lost 2 bases to trimming and J lost 1 base; unmatched junction nucleotides: 7. The CDR3 spans 16 residues. The CDR3 DNA is TGTGCCAGCAGTTTAAGGAGGGGGCCAAGGAACACTGAAGCTTTCTTT. Its translation: CASSLRRGPRNTEAFF.

This chain links TRBV29-1 with TRBJ2-5, with 7 bases matching TRBD1. The length of the CDR3 is 14 residues. V lost 6 bases and J lost 2; bases outside the gene matches: 9. CDR1 SQVTM and CDR2 ANQGSEA come from the germline V gene. The DNA for the CDR3 is TGCAGCGTCAACCGGGACAGCTTTCAAGAGACCCAGTACTTC. This encodes CSVNRDSFQETQYF.

The CDR3 DNA is TGCAGTGCTAGAGCTAGCAACCAAAACATTCAGTACTTC. Protein: CSARASNQNIQYF. V gene TRBV20-1 combines with J gene TRBJ2-4; possible D gene TRBD2, 5 bases. The CDR3 is made up of 13 amino acids. The ends were cut back, 1 base at V and 5 bases at J, with 9 bases in the middle. CDR1 and CDR2 (germline): DFQATT, SNEGSKA (reference sequence).

The chain is built from TRBV12-3 or TRBV12-4 and TRBJ1-4; maybe TRBD1 (5 bases). The CDR3 loop spans 13 amino acids. Trimming pared 6 bases from V and 12 bases from J, leaving 17 bases between. CDR3 sequence reads: CASSLGAGYELFF. The CDR3 DNA reads as TGTGCCAGCAGCCTAGGGGCCGGGTATGAACTGTTTTTT.

This clonotype showed up just a few times. The gene calls are TRBV15 and TRBJ1-1; 8 bases map to TRBD1. With V trimmed by 1 base and J by 5 bases, 6 bases remained unmatched. CDR3 length: 15 amino acids. Looked up from germline, CDR1 is LNHNV and CDR2 is YYDKDF (reference sequence). CDR3 region: CATSRGAGGRTEAFF. The CDR3 nucleotides are TGTGCCACCAGCAGAGGTGCAGGGGGCCGGACTGAAGCTTTCTTT.

The chain couples TRBV25-1 to TRBJ2-1; possible D gene TRBD1, 5 bases. The CDR3 runs 13 residues. V was trimmed by 7 bases and J by 6 bases, leaving 13 bases between them. Germline V lookup: CDR1 MGHDK, CDR2 SYGVNS. CDR3 protein: CASNGNRGNEQFF. CDR3 in DNA: TGTGCCAGCAATGGCAATAGGGGCAATGAGCAGTTCTTC.

This clonotype was recorded a few times. V usage is TRBV7-8 and J usage is TRBJ1-5; the D gene is possibly TRBD1 (6 bases). The germline V gene has CDR1 SGHVS and CDR2 FQNEAQ. Trimming pared 1 base from V and 2 bases from J, leaving 15 bases between. This CDR3 is built from 17 residues. This CDR3 reads CASSLGVGGARNQPQHF. The DNA of the CDR3 is TGTGCCAGCAGCTTAGGGGTTGGGGGGGCCCGCAATCAGCCCCAGCATTTT.

The chain uses TRBV5-1 and TRBJ2-3; 9 positions match TRBD1. The CDR3 is made up of 12 amino acids. In germline, CDR1 is SGHRS, CDR2 YFSETQ. This CDR3 is CEVGQGTDTQYF. The CDR3 bases are TGCGAGGTTGGACAGGGGACAGATACGCAGTATTTT.

The chain is built from TRBV4-2 and TRBJ2-2; weak D call: TRBD1 (5 bases). Germline V lookup: CDR1 LGHNA, CDR2 YNFKEQ. The CDR3 extends over 13 amino acids. V was cut by 4 bases and J by 5 bases, with 8 bases left in between. CDR3 sequence: CASSPKGTGELFF. CDR3 coding DNA: TGTGCCAGCAGCCCTAAGGGGACCGGGGAGCTGTTTTTT.

This chain's CDR3 is CASIGRNEQYF. CDR3 nucleotide sequence: TGTGCCAGCATTGGGCGAAACGAGCAGTACTTC. The chain is built from TRBV6-5 and TRBJ2-7; D unresolved. V was shortened by 7 bases and J by 5 bases, with 9 bases between the two germline ends. The germline CDR1 and CDR2 sequences are MNHEY and SVGAGI. The CDR3 consists of 11 residues.